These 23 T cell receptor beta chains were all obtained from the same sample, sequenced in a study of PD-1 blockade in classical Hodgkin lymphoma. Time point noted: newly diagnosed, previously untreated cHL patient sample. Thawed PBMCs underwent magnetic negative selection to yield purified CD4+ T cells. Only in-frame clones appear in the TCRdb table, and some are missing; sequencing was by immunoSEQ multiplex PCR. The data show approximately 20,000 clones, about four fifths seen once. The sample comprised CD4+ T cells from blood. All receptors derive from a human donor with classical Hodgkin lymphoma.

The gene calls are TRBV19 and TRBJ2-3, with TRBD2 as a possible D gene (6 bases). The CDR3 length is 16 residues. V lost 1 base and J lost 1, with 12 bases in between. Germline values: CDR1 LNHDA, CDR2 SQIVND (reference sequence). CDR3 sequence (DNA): TGTGCCAGTAGTATAGGCAGGGCTAGCGGCACAGATACGCAGTATTTT. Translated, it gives CASSIGRASGTDTQYF. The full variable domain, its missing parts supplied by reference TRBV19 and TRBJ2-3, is DGGITQSPKYLFRKEGQNVTLSCEQNLNHDAMYWYRQDPGQGLRLIYYSQIVNDFQKGDIAEGYSVSREKKESFPLTVTSAQKNPTAFYLCASSIGRASGTDTQYFGPGTRLTVL.

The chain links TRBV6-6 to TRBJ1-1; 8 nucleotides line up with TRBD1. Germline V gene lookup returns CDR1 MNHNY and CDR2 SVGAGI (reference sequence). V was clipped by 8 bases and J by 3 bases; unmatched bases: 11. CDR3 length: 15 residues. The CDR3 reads CASASRDRGDTEAFF. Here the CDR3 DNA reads TGTGCCAGCGCTTCGCGCGACAGGGGAGACACTGAAGCTTTCTTT.

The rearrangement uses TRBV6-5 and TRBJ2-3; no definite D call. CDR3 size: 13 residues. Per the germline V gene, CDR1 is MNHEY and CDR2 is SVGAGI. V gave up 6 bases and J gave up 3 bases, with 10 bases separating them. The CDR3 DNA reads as TGTGCCAGCAGCGGCAGAAGGACAGATACGCAGTATTTT. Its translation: CASSGRRTDTQYF.

DNA of the CDR3: TGTGCCAGCAGCTTAGACGGGAGCTCTGGGGCCAACGTCCTGACTTTC. It codes for CASSLDGSSGANVLTF. The rearrangement joins TRBV7-9 to TRBJ2-6, with D possibly TRBD2 on 6 matching bases. Trimming took 1 base from V and 0 from J, leaving 7 bases between them. From germline, CDR1 is SEHNR and CDR2 FQNEAQ (reference sequence). The CDR3 has 16 residues.

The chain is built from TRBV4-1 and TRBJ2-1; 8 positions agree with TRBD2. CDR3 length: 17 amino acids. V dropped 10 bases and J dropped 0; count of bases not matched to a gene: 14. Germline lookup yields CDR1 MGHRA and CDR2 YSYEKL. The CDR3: CATPSGSTTSSYNEQFF. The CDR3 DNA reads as TGCGCCACTCCCAGCGGGAGTACCACTAGCTCCTACAATGAGCAGTTCTTC.

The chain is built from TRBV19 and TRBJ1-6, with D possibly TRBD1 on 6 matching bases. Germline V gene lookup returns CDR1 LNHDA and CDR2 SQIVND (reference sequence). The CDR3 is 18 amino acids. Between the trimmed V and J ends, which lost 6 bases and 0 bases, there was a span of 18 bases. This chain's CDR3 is CASRGGQLRSSYNSPLHF. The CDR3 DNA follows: TGTGCCAGTAGAGGCGGACAGCTCCGTAGCTCCTATAATTCACCCCTCCACTTT.

The CDR3 DNA reads as TGTGCCAGTACCTTAGGCCCCCCAGGACAAGAGACCCAGTACTTC. The encoded protein is CASTLGPPGQETQYF. V usage is TRBV19 and J usage is TRBJ2-5, with D unresolved. Germline-derived CDR1 and CDR2 are LNHDA and SQIVND (reference sequence). The CDR3 loop spans 15 amino acids. V gave up 7 bases and J gave up 2 bases, with 17 bases separating them.

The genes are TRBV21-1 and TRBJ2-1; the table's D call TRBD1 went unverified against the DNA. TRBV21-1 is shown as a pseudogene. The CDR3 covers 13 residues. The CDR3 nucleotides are TGTGCCACCTGGACAGGGGAAAACAATGAGCAGTTCTTC. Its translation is CATWTGENNEQFF.

The CDR3 DNA sequence: TGTGCCAGCAGTGCCATCCTTGGCACCTACGAGCAGTACTTC. It is translated as CASSAILGTYEQYF. The chain joins TRBV2 to TRBJ2-7, with D hard to call. The CDR3 has 14 amino acids. Germline CDR1 reads SNHLY; CDR2 reads FYNNEI. V dropped 4 bases and J dropped 2 bases, with 12 bases sitting between them.

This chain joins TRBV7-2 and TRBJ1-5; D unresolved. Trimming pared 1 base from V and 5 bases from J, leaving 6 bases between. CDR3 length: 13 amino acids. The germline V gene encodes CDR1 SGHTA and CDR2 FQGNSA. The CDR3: CASSLDVDQPQHF. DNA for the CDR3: TGTGCCAGCAGCTTAGATGTGGATCAGCCCCAGCATTTT.

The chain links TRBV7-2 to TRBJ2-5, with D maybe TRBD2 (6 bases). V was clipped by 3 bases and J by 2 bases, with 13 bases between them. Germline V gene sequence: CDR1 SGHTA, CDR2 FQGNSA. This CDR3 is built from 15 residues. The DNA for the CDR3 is TGTGCCAGCAGCTTGGTATGGGGAGGTCAAGAGACCCAGTACTTC. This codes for CASSLVWGGQETQYF.

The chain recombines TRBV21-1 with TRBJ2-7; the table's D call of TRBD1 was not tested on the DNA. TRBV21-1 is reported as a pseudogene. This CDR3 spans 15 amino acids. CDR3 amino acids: CASSYLGQVDYEQYF. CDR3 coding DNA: TGTGCCAGCAGCTACCTGGGGCAGGTCGACTACGAGCAGTACTTC.

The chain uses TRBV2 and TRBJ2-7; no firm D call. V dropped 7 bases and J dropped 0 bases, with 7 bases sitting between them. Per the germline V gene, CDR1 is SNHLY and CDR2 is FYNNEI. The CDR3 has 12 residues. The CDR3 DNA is TGTGCCAGCACAGACATCTCCTACGAGCAGTACTTC. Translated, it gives CASTDISYEQYF. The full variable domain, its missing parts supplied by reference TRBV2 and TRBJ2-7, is EPEVTQTPSHQVTQMGQEVILRCVPISNHLYFYWYRQILGQKVEFLVSFYNNEISEKSEIFDDQFSVERPDGSNFTLKIRSTKLEDSAMYFCASTDISYEQYFGPGTRLTVT.

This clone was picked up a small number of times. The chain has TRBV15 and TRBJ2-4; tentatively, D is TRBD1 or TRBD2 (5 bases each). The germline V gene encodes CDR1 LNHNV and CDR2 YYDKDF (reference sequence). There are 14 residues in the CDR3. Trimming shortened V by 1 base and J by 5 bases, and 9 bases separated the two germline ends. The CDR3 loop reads CATSRGGVQNIQYF. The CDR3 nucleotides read TGTGCCACCAGCAGAGGAGGGGTCCAAAACATTCAGTACTTC.

The CDR3 bases are TGTGCCAGTAGTCCGAGGCTCTGGGGCATTCAGTACTTC. It encodes CASSPRLWGIQYF. This chain connects TRBV19 to TRBJ2-4; D not resolved. Trimming removed 5 bases at V and 9 bases at J, with 14 bases between. This CDR3 contains 13 residues. CDR1 and CDR2 (germline): LNHDA, SQIVND (reference sequence).

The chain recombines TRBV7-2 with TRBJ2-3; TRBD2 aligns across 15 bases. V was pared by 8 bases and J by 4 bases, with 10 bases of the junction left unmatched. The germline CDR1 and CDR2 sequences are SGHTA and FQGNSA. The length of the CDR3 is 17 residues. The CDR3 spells CASANPGLAGGSDTQYF. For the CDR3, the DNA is TGTGCCAGCGCTAATCCGGGACTAGCGGGAGGATCAGATACGCAGTATTTT. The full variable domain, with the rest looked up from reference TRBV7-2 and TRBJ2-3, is GAGVSQSPSNKVTEKGKDVELRCDPISGHTALYWYRQSLGQGLEFLIYFQGNSAPDKSGLPSDRFSAERTGGSVSTLTIQRTQQEDSAVYLCASANPGLAGGSDTQYFGPGTRLTVL.

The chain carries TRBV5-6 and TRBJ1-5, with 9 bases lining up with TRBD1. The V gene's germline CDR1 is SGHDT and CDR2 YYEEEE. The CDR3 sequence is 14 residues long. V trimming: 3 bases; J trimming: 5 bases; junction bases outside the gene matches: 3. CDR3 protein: CASSSGTGYQPQHF. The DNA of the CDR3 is TGTGCCAGCAGCTCCGGGACAGGGTATCAGCCCCAGCATTTT.

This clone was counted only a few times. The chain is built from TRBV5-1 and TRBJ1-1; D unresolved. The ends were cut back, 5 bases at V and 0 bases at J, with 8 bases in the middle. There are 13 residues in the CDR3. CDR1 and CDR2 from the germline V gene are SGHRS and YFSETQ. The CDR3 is CASRKGMNTEAFF. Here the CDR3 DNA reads TGCGCCAGCAGAAAGGGAATGAACACTGAAGCTTTCTTT.

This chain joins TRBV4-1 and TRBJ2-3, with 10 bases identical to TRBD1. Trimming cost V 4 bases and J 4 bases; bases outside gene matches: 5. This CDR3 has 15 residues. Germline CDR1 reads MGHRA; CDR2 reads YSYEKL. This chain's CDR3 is CASSPGQGRADTQYF. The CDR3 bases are TGCGCCAGCAGCCCGGGACAGGGGAGGGCAGATACGCAGTATTTT.

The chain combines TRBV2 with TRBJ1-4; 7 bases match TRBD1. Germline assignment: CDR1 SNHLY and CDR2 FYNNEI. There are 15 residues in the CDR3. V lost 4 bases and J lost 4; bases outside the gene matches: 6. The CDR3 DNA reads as TGTGCCAGCAGTGTCCGAACAGGGGTTAATGAAAAACTGTTTTTT. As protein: CASSVRTGVNEKLFF. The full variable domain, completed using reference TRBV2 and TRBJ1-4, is EPEVTQTPSHQVTQMGQEVILRCVPISNHLYFYWYRQILGQKVEFLVSFYNNEISEKSEIFDDQFSVERPDGSNFTLKIRSTKLEDSAMYFCASSVRTGVNEKLFFGSGTQLSVL.

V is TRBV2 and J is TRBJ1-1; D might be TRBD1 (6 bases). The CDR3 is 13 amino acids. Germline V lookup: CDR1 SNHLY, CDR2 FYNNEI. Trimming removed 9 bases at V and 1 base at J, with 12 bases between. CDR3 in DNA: TGTGCCAGGTTCGAGACAGGGAACACTGAAGCTTTCTTT. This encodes CARFETGNTEAFF.

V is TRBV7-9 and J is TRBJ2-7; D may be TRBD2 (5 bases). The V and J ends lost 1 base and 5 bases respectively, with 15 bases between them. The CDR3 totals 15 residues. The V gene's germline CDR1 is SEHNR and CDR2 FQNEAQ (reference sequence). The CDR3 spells CASSLGELASDEQYF. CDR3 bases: TGTGCCAGCAGCTTAGGAGAGCTAGCATCCGACGAGCAGTACTTC.

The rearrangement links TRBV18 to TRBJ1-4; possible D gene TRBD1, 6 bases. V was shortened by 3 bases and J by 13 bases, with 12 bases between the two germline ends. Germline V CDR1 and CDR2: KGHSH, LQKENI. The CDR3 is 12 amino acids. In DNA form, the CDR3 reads TGTGCCAGCTCACCTGAGGGGGGGCGACTGTTTTTT. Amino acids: CASSPEGGRLFF. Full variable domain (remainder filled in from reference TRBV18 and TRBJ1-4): NAGVMQNPRHLVRRRGQEARLRCSPMKGHSHVYWYRQLPEEGLKFMVYLQKENIIDESGMPKERFSAEFPKEGPSILRIQQVVRGDSAAYFCASSPEGGRLFFGSGTQLSVL.